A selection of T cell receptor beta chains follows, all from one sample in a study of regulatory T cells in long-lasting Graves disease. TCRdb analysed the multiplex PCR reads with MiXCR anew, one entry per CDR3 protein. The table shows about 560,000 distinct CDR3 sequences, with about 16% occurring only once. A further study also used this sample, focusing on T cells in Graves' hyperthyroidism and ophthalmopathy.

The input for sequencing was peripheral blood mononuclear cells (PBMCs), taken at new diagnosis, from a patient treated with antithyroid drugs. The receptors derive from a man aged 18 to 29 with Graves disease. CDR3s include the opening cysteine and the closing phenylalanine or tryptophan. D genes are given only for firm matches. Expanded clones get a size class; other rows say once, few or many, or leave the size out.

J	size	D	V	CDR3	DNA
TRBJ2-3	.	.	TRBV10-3	CAIKGAGGTDTQYF	TGTGCCATCAAGGGGGCGGGAGGAACAGATACGCAGTATTTT
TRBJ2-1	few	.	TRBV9	CASSVTSTGDNEQFF	TGTGCCAGCAGCGTGACCTCTACGGGGGACAATGAGCAGTTCTTC
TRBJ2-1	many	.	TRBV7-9	CASSPYSSYNEQFF	TGTGCCAGCAGCCCATATAGCTCCTACAATGAGCAGTTCTTC
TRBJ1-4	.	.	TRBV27	CASSFDRTLNEKLFF	TGTGCCAGCAGTTTTGACCGGACACTGAATGAAAAACTGTTTTTT
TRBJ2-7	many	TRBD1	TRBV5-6	CASSPTQGQSYEQYF	TGTGCCAGCAGTCCTACACAGGGGCAGTCCTACGAGCAGTACTTC
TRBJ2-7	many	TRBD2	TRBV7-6	CASSPQSGSRYEQYF	TGTGCCAGCAGCCCACAAAGCGGGAGTCGGTACGAGCAGTACTTC
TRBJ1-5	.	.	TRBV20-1	CSADKGRYQPQHF	TGCAGTGCTGACAAGGGGCGGTATCAGCCCCAGCATTTT
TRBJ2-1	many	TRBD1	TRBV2	CASSDRQGIYNEQFF	TGTGCCAGCAGCGACAGACAGGGAATCTACAATGAGCAGTTCTTC
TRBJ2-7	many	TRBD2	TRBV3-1	CASSPGTSDWYEQYF	TGTGCCAGCAGCCCCGGGACTAGCGATTGGTACGAGCAGTACTTC
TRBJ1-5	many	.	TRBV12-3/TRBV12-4	CASSWGAQPQHF	TGTGCCAGCAGTTGGGGGGCCCAGCCCCAGCATTTT
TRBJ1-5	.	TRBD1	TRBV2	CASSDQGARGNQPQHF	TGTGCCAGCAGCGACCAGGGGGCGCGGGGCAATCAGCCCCAGCATTTT
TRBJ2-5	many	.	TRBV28	CASTPGPAFYETQYF	TGTGCCAGCACCCCGGGACCCGCCTTTTACGAGACCCAGTACTTC
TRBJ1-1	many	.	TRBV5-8	CASSRRGTSTEAFF	TGTGCCAGCAGCCGCAGGGGAACGAGCACTGAAGCTTTCTTT
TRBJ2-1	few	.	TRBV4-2	CASSQGAYPSSYNEQFF	TGTGCCAGCAGCCAAGGGGCTTACCCTAGCTCCTACAATGAGCAGTTCTTC
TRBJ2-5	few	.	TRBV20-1	CSASPGTLVETQYF	TGCAGTGCTAGTCCCGGGACTTTAGTGGAGACCCAGTACTTC
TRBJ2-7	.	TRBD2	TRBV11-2	CASSLEPGLAGQYF	TGTGCCAGCAGCTTAGAACCTGGACTAGCGGGACAGTACTTC
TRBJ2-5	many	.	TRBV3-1	CASSQDQGQETQYF	TGTGCCAGCAGCCAAGATCAGGGCCAAGAGACCCAGTACTTC
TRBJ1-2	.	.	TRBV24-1	CAASGAGRADNNYGYTF	TGTGCCGCCAGTGGAGCCGGTCGGGCAGACAATAACTATGGCTACACCTTC
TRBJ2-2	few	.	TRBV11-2	CASSGRLGSGPRLFF	TGTGCCAGCAGCGGAAGGTTAGGGTCCGGGCCGCGGCTGTTTTTT
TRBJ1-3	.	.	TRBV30	CAWTIGDARNTIYF	TGTGCCTGGACGATAGGGGACGCCAGAAACACCATATATTTT
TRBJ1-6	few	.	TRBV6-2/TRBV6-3	CASSYSRGGLHNSPLHF	TGTGCCAGCAGTTACTCGAGAGGTGGACTCCATAATTCACCCCTCCACTTT
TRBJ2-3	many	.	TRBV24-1	CATSDLGDGLLGTDTQYF	TGTGCCACCAGTGATTTGGGGGACGGTCTCCTGGGCACAGATACGCAGTATTTT
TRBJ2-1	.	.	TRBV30	CAWNLQGGQFF	TGTGCCTGGAACCTACAGGGCGGGCAGTTCTTC
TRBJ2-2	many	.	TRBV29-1	CSVEMEGTGELFF	TGCAGCGTTGAAATGGAAGGCACCGGGGAGCTGTTTTTT
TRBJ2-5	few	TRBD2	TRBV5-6	CASSDIGLAGGPGETQYF	TGTGCCAGCAGCGACATAGGACTAGCGGGAGGGCCGGGAGAGACCCAGTACTTC
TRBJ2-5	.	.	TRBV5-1	CASSLGTGPSGETQYF	TGCGCCAGCAGCTTGGGTACAGGCCCGTCAGGAGAGACCCAGTACTTC
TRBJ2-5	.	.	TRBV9	CASSVGNRKETQYF	TGTGCCAGCAGCGTAGGCAACCGAAAAGAGACCCAGTACTTC
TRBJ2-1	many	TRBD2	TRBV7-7	CASSPGDSGRAEQFF	TGTGCTAGCAGCCCGGGGGACAGCGGGAGGGCTGAGCAGTTCTTC
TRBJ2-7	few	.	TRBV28	CASTRPASPYEQYF	TGTGCCAGCACCAGACCCGCGTCCCCCTACGAGCAGTACTTC
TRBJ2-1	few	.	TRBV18	CASSPQRDTYNEQSF	TGTGCCAGCTCACCACAGCGGGACACCTACAATGAGCAGTCCTTC
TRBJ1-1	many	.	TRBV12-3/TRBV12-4	CASMTGRLRSAEAFF	TGTGCCAGCATGACGGGCAGACTGAGATCTGCTGAAGCTTTCTTT
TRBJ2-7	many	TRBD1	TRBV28	CASRQGWEQYF	TGTGCCAGTCGACAGGGTTGGGAGCAGTACTTC
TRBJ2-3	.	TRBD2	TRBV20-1	CSARDLAGLAGETDTQYF	TGCAGTGCTAGAGATCTGGCGGGACTAGCGGGAGAAACAGATACGCAGTATTTT
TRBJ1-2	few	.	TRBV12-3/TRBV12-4	CASRRWTTGGSYGYTF	TGTGCCAGCAGACGCTGGACCACCGGAGGGAGCTATGGCTACACCTTC
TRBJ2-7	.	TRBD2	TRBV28	CASTRLAELSYEQYF	TGTGCCAGCACAAGACTAGCGGAACTCTCCTACGAGCAGTACTTC
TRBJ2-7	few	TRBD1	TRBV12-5	CASGTGDRGTYEQYF	TGTGCTAGTGGTACGGGGGACAGGGGTACCTACGAGCAGTACTTC
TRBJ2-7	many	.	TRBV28	CASARHSGDYEQYF	TGTGCCAGCGCACGGCACTCGGGGGACTACGAGCAGTACTTC
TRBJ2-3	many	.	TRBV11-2	CASSPDPDTQYF	TGTGCCAGCAGCCCAGATCCAGATACGCAGTATTTT
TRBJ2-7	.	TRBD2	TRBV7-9	CASSGGIAGVFSYEQYF	TGTGCCAGCAGCGGGGGAATAGCGGGGGTATTCTCCTACGAGCAGTACTTC
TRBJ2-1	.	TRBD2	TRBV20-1	CSARGLAGVREQFF	TGCAGTGCTAGGGGACTAGCGGGAGTGAGGGAGCAGTTCTTC
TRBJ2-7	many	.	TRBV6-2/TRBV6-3	CASSYSPRAVSSGNEQYF	TGTGCCAGCAGTTACTCCCCCCGTGCGGTCTCCTCTGGGAACGAGCAGTACTTC
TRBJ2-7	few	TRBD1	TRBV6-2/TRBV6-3	CASSDLTGGVYEQYF	TGTGCCAGCAGTGACTTGACAGGGGGGGTCTACGAGCAGTACTTC
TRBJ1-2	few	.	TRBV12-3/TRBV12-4	CASSFFAGAYGYTF	TGTGCCAGCAGTTTTTTCGCAGGCGCCTATGGCTACACCTTC
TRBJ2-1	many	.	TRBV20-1	CSAPDNNEQFF	TGCAGTGCCCCGGACAACAATGAGCAGTTCTTC
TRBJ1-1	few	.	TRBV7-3	CASSLLGGSTEAFF	TGTGCCAGCAGCTTACTGGGGGGGAGCACTGAAGCTTTCTTT
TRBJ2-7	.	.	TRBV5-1	CASSLGPGAYEQYF	TGCGCCAGCAGCTTGGGACCCGGGGCCTACGAGCAGTACTTC
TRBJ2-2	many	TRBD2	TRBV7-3	CASSLRPSGVNTGELFF	TGTGCCAGCAGCTTAAGGCCTAGCGGGGTTAACACCGGGGAGCTGTTTTTT
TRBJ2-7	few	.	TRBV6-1	CASILDYRTYEQYF	TGTGCCAGCATCCTCGACTATCGAACCTACGAGCAGTACTTC
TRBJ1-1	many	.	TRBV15	CATSRVQGQAFF	TGTGCCACCAGCAGAGTTCAGGGACAAGCTTTCTTT
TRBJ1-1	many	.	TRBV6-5	CASSYSIASPNTEAFF	TGTGCCAGCAGTTACTCGATCGCCAGTCCGAACACTGAAGCTTTCTTT